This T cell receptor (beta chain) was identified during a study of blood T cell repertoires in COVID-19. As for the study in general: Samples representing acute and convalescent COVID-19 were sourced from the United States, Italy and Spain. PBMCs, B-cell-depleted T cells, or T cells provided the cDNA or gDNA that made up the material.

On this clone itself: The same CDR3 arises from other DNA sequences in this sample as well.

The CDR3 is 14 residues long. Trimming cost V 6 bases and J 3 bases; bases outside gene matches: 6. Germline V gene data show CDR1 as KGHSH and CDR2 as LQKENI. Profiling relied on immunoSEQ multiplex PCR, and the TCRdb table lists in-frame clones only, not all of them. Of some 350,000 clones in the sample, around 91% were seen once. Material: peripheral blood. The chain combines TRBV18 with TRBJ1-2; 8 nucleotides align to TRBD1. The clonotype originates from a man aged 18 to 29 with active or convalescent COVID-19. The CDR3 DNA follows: TGTGCCAGCTCCCAAGGACAGGGTTACTATGGCTACACCTTC. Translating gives CASSQGQGYYGYTF. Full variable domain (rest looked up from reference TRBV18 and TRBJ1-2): NAGVMQNPRHLVRRRGQEARLRCSPMKGHSHVYWYRQLPEEGLKFMVYLQKENIIDESGMPKERFSAEFPKEGPSILRIQQVVRGDSAAYFCASSQGQGYYGYTFGSGTRLTVV.